The rows below give T cell receptor beta chains drawn from one sample of a study of blood T cell repertoires in COVID-19. Sequenced by immunoSEQ multiplex PCR; TCRdb stores in-frame clones only, minus some. The sample yields roughly 100,000 clones, about 80% seen once. The sequencing sample was made of peripheral blood. The origin of the receptors is a human donor in a cohort sampled during active or convalescent COVID-19. CDR3s include the opening cysteine and the closing phenylalanine or tryptophan. A D gene is named only where the DNA matches it firmly. Size values are once, few and many counts, or a class for expanded clones, and some rows have none.

clone size | J gene | V gene | D gene | CDR3 protein | CDR3 DNA
- | TRBJ1-2 | TRBV19 | TRBD1 | CASRTTGGVYGYTF | TGTGCCAGTAGAACAACAGGGGGCGTCTATGGCTACACCTTC
- | TRBJ2-1 | TRBV6-5 | - | CASSYSRIYNEQFF | TGTGCCAGCAGTTACTCGAGGATATACAATGAGCAGTTCTTC
once | TRBJ2-1 | TRBV7-2 | - | CASSLASDTEQFF | TGTGCCAGCAGCTTGGCTTCCGACACTGAGCAGTTCTTC
- | TRBJ1-5 | TRBV4-1 | TRBD1 | CASSQPGGFGNQPQHF | TGCGCCAGCAGCCAGCCAGGGGGCTTTGGCAATCAGCCCCAGCATTTT
- | TRBJ1-4 | TRBV11-2 | - | CASSLGAGITNEKLFF | TGTGCCAGCAGCTTAGGGGCTGGTATAACTAATGAAAAACTGTTTTTT
- | TRBJ1-2 | TRBV27 | TRBD1 | CASPTTGQGGYGYTF | TGTGCCAGCCCAACCACGGGACAGGGCGGCTATGGCTACACCTTC
few | TRBJ1-6 | TRBV2 | - | CASSEERTYNSPLHF | TGTGCCAGCAGTGAAGAAAGGACTTATAATTCACCCCTCCACTTT
- | TRBJ1-2 | TRBV10-3 | TRBD1 | CAISDLQGEYGYTF | TGTGCCATCAGTGATTTACAGGGGGAGTATGGCTACACCTTC
- | TRBJ2-1 | TRBV7-3 | TRBD1 | CASSRDGTAYNEQFF | TGTGCCAGCAGCCGAGACGGGACAGCCTACAATGAGCAGTTCTTC
- | TRBJ1-4 | TRBV5-1 | - | CASGNEGGPGEKLFF | TGCGCCAGCGGGAACGAGGGCGGCCCGGGTGAAAAACTGTTTTTT
- | TRBJ2-4 | TRBV6-5 | TRBD1 | CASSYSAGGLNIQYF | TGTGCCAGCAGTTACTCTGCAGGGGGATTAAACATTCAGTACTTC
- | TRBJ2-6 | TRBV30 | - | CAWSVRFPRGANVLTF | TGTGCCTGGAGTGTACGCTTCCCGCGGGGGGCCAACGTCCTGACTTTC
- | TRBJ1-3 | TRBV5-1 | - | CASSLGAGAAGNTIYF | TGCGCCAGCAGCTTGGGGGCAGGGGCAGCTGGAAACACCATATATTTT
- | TRBJ1-2 | TRBV24-1 | - | CATSDFSGSDDRYTF | TGTGCCACCAGTGATTTCTCCGGGAGTGATGATCGCTACACCTTC